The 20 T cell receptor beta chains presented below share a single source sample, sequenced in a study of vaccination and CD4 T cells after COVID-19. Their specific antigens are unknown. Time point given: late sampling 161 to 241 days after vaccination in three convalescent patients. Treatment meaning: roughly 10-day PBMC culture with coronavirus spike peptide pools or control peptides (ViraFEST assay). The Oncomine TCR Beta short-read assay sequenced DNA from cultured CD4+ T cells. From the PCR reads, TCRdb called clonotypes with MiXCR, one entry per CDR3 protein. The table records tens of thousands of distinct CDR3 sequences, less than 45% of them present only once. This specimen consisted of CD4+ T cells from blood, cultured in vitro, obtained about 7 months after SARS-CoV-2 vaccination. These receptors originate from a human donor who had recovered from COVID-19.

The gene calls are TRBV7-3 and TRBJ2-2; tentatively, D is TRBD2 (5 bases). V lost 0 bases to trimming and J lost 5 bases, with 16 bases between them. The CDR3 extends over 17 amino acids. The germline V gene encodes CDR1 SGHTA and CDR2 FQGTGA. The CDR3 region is CASSLTYVGPGTGELFF. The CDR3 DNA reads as TGTGCCAGCAGCTTAACATATGTGGGCCCGGGGACCGGGGAGCTGTTTTTT.

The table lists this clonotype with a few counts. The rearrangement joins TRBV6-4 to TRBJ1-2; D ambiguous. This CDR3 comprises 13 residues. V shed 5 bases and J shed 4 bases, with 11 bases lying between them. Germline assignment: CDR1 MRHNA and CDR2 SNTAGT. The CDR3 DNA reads TGTGCCAGCAGTCTCGGGTCGGGCTATGGCTACACCTTC. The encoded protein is CASSLGSGYGYTF.

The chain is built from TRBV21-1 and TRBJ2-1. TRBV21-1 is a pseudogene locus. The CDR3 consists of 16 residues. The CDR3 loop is CASSTYRRYSYNEQFF. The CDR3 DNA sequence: TGTGCCAGCAGCACGTACAGACGGTACTCCTACAATGAGCAGTTCTTC.

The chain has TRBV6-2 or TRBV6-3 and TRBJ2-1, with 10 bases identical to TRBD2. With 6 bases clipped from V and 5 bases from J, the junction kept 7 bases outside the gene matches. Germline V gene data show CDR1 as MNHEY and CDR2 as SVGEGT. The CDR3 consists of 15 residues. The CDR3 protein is CASRRRLAGDNEQFF. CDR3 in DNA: TGTGCCAGCAGGCGACGTCTAGCGGGAGACAATGAGCAGTTCTTC.

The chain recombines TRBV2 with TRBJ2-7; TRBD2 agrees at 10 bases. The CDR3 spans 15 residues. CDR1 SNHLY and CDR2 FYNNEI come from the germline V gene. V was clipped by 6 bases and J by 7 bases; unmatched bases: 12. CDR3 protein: CASSWRGLALEEQYF. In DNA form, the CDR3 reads TGTGCCAGCAGCTGGAGGGGACTAGCGCTAGAAGAGCAGTACTTC.

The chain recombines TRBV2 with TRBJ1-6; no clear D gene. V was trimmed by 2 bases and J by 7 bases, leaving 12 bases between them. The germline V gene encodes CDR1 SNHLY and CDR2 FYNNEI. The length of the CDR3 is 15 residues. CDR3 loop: CASSERALRNSPLHF. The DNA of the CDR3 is TGTGCCAGCAGTGAACGGGCCCTGAGGAATTCACCCCTCCACTTT.

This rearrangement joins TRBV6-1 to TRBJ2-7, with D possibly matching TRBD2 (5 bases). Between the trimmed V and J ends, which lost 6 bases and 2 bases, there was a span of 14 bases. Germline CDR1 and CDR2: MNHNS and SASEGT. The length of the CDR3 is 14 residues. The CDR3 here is CASSETGMAYEQYF. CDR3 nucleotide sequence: TGTGCCAGCAGCGAGACCGGGATGGCCTACGAGCAGTACTTC.

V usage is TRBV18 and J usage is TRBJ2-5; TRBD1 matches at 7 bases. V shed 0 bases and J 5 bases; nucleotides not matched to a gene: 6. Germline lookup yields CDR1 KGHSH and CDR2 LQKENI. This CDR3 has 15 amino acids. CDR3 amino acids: CASSPPQRGRETQYF. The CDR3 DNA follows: TGTGCCAGCTCACCACCTCAAAGGGGGCGCGAGACCCAGTACTTC.

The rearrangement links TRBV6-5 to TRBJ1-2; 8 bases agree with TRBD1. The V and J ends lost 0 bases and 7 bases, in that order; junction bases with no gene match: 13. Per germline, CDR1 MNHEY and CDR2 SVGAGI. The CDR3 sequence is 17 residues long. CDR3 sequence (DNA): TGTGCCAGCAGTTACTCCTACCCCGGCACAGGGGGTCTTGGCTACACCTTC. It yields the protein CASSYSYPGTGGLGYTF.

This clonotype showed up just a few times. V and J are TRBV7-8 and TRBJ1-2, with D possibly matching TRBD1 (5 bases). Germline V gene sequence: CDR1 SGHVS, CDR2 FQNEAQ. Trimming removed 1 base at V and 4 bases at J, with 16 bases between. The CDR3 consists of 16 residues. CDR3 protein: CASSLGGRAGRYGYTF. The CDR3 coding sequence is TGTGCCAGCAGCTTAGGGGGTCGGGCAGGGCGCTATGGCTACACCTTC.

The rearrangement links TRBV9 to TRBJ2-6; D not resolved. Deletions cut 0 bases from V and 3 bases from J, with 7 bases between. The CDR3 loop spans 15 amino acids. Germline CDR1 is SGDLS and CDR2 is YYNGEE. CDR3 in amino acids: CASSVAGVGANVLTF. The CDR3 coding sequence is TGTGCCAGCAGCGTAGCGGGTGTTGGGGCCAACGTCCTGACTTTC. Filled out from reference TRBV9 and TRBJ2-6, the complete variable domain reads DSGVTQTPKHLITATGQRVTLRCSPRSGDLSVYWYQQSLDQGLQFLIQYYNGEERAKGNILERFSAQQFPDLHSELNLSSLELGDSALYFCASSVAGVGANVLTFGAGSRLTVL.

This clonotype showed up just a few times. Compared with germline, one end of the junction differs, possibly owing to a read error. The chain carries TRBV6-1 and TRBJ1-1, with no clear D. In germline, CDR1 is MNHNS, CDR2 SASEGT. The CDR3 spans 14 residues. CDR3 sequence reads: CASSKATASTEAFF. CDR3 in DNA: TGTGCCAGCAGTAAAGCGACGGCTAGCACTGAAGCTTTCTTT.

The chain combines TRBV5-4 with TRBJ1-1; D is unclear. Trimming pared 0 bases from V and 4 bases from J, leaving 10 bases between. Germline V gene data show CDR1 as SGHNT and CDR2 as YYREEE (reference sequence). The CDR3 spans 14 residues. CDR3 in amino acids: CASSLEPLGTEAFF. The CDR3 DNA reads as TGTGCCAGCAGCTTGGAACCGTTGGGCACTGAAGCTTTCTTT.

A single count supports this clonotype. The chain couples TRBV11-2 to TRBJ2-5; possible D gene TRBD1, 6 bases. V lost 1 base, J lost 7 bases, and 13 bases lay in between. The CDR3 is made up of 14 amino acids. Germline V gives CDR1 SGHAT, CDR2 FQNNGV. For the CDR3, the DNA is TGTGCCAGCAGCTTAGTCTTGGGGGCCCGGACCCAGTACTTC. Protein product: CASSLVLGARTQYF.

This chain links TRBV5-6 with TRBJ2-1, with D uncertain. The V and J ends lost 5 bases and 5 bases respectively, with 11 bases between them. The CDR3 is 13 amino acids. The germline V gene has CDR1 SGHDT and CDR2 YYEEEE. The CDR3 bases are TGTGCCAGCAGTACGCCAGCAAACAATGAGCAGTTCTTC. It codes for CASSTPANNEQFF.

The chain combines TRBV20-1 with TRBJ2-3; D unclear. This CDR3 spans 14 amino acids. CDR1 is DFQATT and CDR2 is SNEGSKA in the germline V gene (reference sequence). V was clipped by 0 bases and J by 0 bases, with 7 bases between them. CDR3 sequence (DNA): TGCAGTGCTAGAGATTTCCGGAGCACAGATACGCAGTATTTT. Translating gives CSARDFRSTDTQYF.

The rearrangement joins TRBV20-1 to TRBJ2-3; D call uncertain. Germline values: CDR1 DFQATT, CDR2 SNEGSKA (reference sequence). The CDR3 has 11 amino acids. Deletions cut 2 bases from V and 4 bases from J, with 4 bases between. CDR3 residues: CSARIADTQYF. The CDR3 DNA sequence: TGCAGTGCTAGAATCGCAGATACGCAGTATTTT.

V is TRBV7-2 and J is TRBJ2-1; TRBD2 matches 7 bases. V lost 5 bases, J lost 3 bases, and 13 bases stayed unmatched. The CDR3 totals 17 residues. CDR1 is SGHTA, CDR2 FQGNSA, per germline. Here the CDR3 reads CASSTWPGTIYYNEQFF. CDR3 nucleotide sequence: TGTGCCAGCAGCACCTGGCCCGGGACTATTTACTACAATGAGCAGTTCTTC.

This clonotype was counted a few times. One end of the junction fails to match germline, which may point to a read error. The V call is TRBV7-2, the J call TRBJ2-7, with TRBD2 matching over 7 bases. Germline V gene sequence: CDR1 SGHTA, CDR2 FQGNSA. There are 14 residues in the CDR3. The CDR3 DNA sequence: TGTGCCAGCAGCTTCGGCGGGAGTGGCCGATGGTTGGACTTC. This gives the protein CASSFGGSGRWLDF.

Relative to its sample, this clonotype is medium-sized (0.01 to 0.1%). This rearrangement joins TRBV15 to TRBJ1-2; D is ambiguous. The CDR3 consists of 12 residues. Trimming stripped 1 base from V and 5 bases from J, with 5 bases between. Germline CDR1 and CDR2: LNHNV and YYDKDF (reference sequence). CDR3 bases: TGTGCCACCAGCAGAGGCAGTTATGGCTACACCTTC. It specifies CATSRGSYGYTF.